The 14 T cell receptor beta chains in this list originate from one sample, sequenced in a study of shared clonotypes between healthy human individuals. Clones were read by immunoSEQ multiplex PCR, and TCRdb kept only the in-frame ones, dropping some. The table has fewer than 1.8 million clones, approximately 98.5% seen once. Sequencing used naive CD4+ T cells sorted from blood. Subset given: CD45RA+ positively selected. The receptors here all came from a man in his thirties or forties in good health.

The rearrangement links TRBV10-3 to TRBJ2-5; D not certain. Germline assignment: CDR1 ENHRY and CDR2 SYGVKD. The CDR3 runs to 16 residues. V shed 0 bases and J shed 5 bases, with 16 bases lying between them. The CDR3 DNA reads as TGTGCCATCAGTGAGTCTGCTAGAAGTTTCGGCGAGACCCAGTACTTC. Its protein is CAISESARSFGETQYF.

This chain links TRBV19 with TRBJ2-7; 11 bases map to TRBD2. CDR1 LNHDA and CDR2 SQIVND come from the germline V gene (reference sequence). V shed 4 bases, J shed 6 bases, and the junction held 11 bases outside the gene matches. The CDR3 totals 16 residues. The CDR3 here is CASSSRTSGSPLEQYF. CDR3 nucleotides: TGTGCCAGTAGTAGCCGAACTAGCGGGAGCCCCCTCGAGCAGTACTTC.

In the case of this clone: The same CDR3 is also encoded by other DNA sequences in this sample. The chain combines TRBV9 with TRBJ2-2, with 10 bases aligning to TRBD1. V was clipped by 0 bases and J by 2 bases; unmatched bases: 1. The germline V gene has CDR1 SGDLS and CDR2 YYNGEE. The CDR3 runs to 16 residues. The CDR3 region is CASSVGQGANTGELFF. As DNA, the CDR3 is TGTGCCAGCAGCGTAGGACAGGGGGCCAACACCGGGGAGCTGTTTTTT.

The genes are TRBV5-1 and TRBJ2-1; maybe TRBD1 (5 bases). CDR1 and CDR2 (germline): SGHRS, YFSETQ. The V and J ends lost 0 bases and 0 bases respectively, with 7 bases between them. The CDR3 is made up of 15 amino acids. This CDR3 reads CASSLADISYNEQFF. The CDR3 nucleotides are TGCGCCAGCAGCTTGGCGGACATCTCCTACAATGAGCAGTTCTTC.

The V gene is TRBV28, the J gene TRBJ2-7; D unclear. This CDR3 comprises 14 residues. Germline values: CDR1 MDHEN, CDR2 SYDVKM. The germline V and J ends were trimmed by 6 bases and 2 bases, with 14 bases remaining between them. This CDR3 reads CASSFERIAYEQYF. CDR3 DNA: TGTGCCAGCAGCTTCGAACGTATTGCCTACGAGCAGTACTTC. The entire variable domain, with the rest obtained from reference TRBV28 and TRBJ2-7, is as follows: DVKVTQSSRYLVKRTGEKVFLECVQDMDHENMFWYRQDPGLGLRLIYFSYDVKMKEKGDIPEGYSVSREKKERFSLILESASTNQTSMYLCASSFERIAYEQYFGPGTRLTVT.

V gene TRBV6-5 combines with J gene TRBJ2-3; D possibly corresponds to TRBD1 (5 bases). The CDR3 runs 15 residues. V was trimmed by 0 bases and J by 4 bases, leaving 11 bases between them. The germline gives CDR1 MNHEY, CDR2 SVGAGI. This chain's CDR3 is CASSYSDIRPDTQYF. The DNA of the CDR3 is TGTGCCAGCAGTTACTCGGACATTCGCCCAGATACGCAGTATTTT.

The rearrangement uses TRBV7-3 and TRBJ2-1; TRBD2 aligns across 8 bases. CDR1 is SGHTA and CDR2 is FQGTGA in the germline V gene. With 6 bases clipped from V and 8 bases from J, the junction kept 12 bases outside the gene matches. CDR3 length: 15 amino acids. DNA of the CDR3: TGTGCCAGCAGGAGTTCACCGGGACTAGTCGATGAGCAGTTCTTC. Translation: CASRSSPGLVDEQFF. Based on the CDR3 plus reference TRBV7-3 and TRBJ2-1, the full variable domain is GAGVSQTPSNKVTEKGKYVELRCDPISGHTALYWYRQSLGQGPEFLIYFQGTGAADDSGLPNDRFFAVRPEGSVSTLKIQRTERGDSAVYLCASRSSPGLVDEQFFGPGTRLTVL.

This sequence joins TRBV28 and TRBJ1-5; D gene unclear. The germline CDR1 and CDR2 sequences are MDHEN and SYDVKM. The CDR3 has 14 amino acids. With 9 bases removed from V and 2 bases from J, the gap between germline ends came to 14 bases. The CDR3 sequence: CASLTGIGNQPQHF. The CDR3 DNA reads TGTGCCAGTCTTACGGGAATAGGCAATCAGCCCCAGCATTTT.

V is TRBV10-3 and J is TRBJ2-1; weak D call: TRBD2 (5 bases). Trimming removed 3 bases from V and 14 bases from J, with 17 bases in between. The CDR3 extends over 13 amino acids. Germline CDR1 reads ENHRY; CDR2 reads SYGVKD. In DNA, the CDR3 is TGTGCCATCAGTGAACCAAGGGAGCTAAGGGAGTTCTTC. Translated, it gives CAISEPRELREFF.

The V and J genes are TRBV7-8 and TRBJ1-5, with D possibly being TRBD1 (5 bases). The CDR3 extends over 16 amino acids. Germline assignment: CDR1 SGHVS and CDR2 FQNEAQ. The germline V and J ends were trimmed by 5 bases and 0 bases, with 14 bases remaining between them. The CDR3 bases are TGTGCCAGCAGCGAGTCGGGACCGCTTAGCAATCAGCCCCAGCATTTT. It yields the protein CASSESGPLSNQPQHF.

The J gene is TRBJ2-3, the V gene TRBV7-9, with 11 bases fitting TRBD2. This CDR3 contains 18 residues. From germline, CDR1 is SEHNR and CDR2 FQNEAQ (reference sequence). J was trimmed by 0 bases and V by 0 bases; bases with no gene match: 5. CDR3 nucleotides: TGTGCCAGCAGCTTAGCCCCCGGGACTAGCGGTAGCACAGATACGCAGTATTTT. Its protein is CASSLAPGTSGSTDTQYF.

The chain couples TRBV28 to TRBJ2-7; no definite D call. The CDR3 sequence is 14 residues long. Germline CDR1 reads MDHEN; CDR2 reads SYDVKM. V shed 7 bases and J shed 1 base, with 14 bases lying between them. The DNA for the CDR3 is TGTGCCAGCAAACTTCCGGGCTCATCCTACGAGCAGTACTTC. Encoded protein: CASKLPGSSYEQYF.

This chain connects TRBV18 to TRBJ2-7; D is ambiguous. CDR1 is KGHSH and CDR2 is LQKENI in the germline V gene. The V end was cut by 1 base, the J end by 0 bases, with 13 bases between. The CDR3 contains 16 residues. The CDR3, as DNA: TGTGCCAGCTCACCACGGCAACAGCGAGCCTCCTACGAGCAGTACTTC. As protein: CASSPRQQRASYEQYF.

In regard to this clone: Other DNA sequences in the sample encode the same CDR3. This chain joins TRBV28 and TRBJ1-2, with no clear D. The CDR3 length is 13 residues. Trimming stripped 4 bases from V and 3 bases from J, with 9 bases between. Looked up from germline, CDR1 is MDHEN and CDR2 is SYDVKM. The chain's CDR3 is CASSSLRDYGYTF. CDR3 nucleotides: TGTGCCAGCAGTTCCCTCCGCGACTATGGCTACACCTTC.